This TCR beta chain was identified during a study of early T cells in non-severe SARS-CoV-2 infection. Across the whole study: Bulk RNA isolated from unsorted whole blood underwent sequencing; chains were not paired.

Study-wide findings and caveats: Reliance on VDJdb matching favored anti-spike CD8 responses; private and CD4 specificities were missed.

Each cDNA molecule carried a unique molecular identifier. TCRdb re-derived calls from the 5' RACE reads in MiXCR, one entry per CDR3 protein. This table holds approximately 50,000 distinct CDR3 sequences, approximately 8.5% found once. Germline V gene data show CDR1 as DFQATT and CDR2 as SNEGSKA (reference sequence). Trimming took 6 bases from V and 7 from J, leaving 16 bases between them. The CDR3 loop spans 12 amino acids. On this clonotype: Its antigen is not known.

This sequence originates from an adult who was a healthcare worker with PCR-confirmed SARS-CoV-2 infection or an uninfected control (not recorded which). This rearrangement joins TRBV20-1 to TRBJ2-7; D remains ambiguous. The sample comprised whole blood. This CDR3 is CSAGPSLGEQYF. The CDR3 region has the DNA TGCAGTGCCGGTCCATCTCTGGGGGAGCAGTACTTC.